What follows describes a single TCR beta chain. The sample carries other DNA sequences with the same CDR3. This record belongs to a study of blood T cell repertoires in COVID-19. Germline V lookup: CDR1 MNHEY, CDR2 SMNVEV (reference sequence). V was shortened by 3 bases and J by 1 base, with 6 bases between the two germline ends. CDR3 size: 13 residues. In the source study's methods: How many nucleated cells were present was estimated from reference gene primer amplification. Data came from immunoSEQ multiplex PCR; TCRdb stores just in-frame clones and leaves some out. The DNA gave D and trimming, while V, J and clone size come from that table. The sample lists 200,000 to 300,000 clones; about 91% were seen once.

The J gene is TRBJ1-1, the V gene TRBV27; D is unresolved. This TCR was sampled from a middle-aged woman with acute COVID-19. Sequencing was carried out using PBMCs or T cells enriched from blood (not recorded which). The CDR3 bases are TGTGCCAGCAGTTTTACGGGGAACACTGAAGCTTTCTTT. Translation: CASSFTGNTEAFF.